This record looks at one T cell receptor (beta chain) sequence and its context. The data are from a study of blood T cell repertoires in COVID-19. Study background: Specimens from acute and convalescent COVID-19 originated in the United States, Italy and Spain. PBMCs, B-cell-depleted T cells, or T cells were the source of the cDNA or gDNA that made up the material.

Original analysis: Reference gene primer amplification yielded estimated nucleated cell counts. Assay used: immunoSEQ multiplex PCR; TCRdb lists only in-frame clones, some missing. Clone size and the V and J calls come from that table; the DNA yielded D and trimming. The sample yields some 120,000 clones, roughly 80% seen once. V trimming: 2 bases; J trimming: 6 bases; junction bases outside the gene matches: 5. The germline V gene encodes CDR1 SGDLS and CDR2 YYNGEE. The CDR3 runs 16 residues. The sequenced sample consisted of peripheral blood. The receptor was isolated from a man aged 25 to 40 with acute or convalescent COVID-19. The V gene is TRBV9, the J gene TRBJ1-6; 10 nucleotides line up with TRBD1. This CDR3 reads CASSVGQGVGNSPLHF. CDR3 nucleotides: TGTGCCAGCAGCGTCGGACAGGGGGTAGGTAATTCACCCCTCCACTTT.